This T cell receptor beta chain was identified during a study of vaccination effects on CD4 cells after COVID-19. Antigen-specific CD4+ T cells expanded by the ViraFEST assay with viral peptide pools were then sequenced. Isolation of CD4+ T cells took place after less than twelve days of culture. Two-dose vaccination with either BNT162b2 or mRNA-1273 was given to the participants. Cultures received IL-2 medium that replaced half the medium on days 3 and 7. Assay: immunoSEQ multiplex PCR; the TCRdb copy retains only in-frame clones and omits some. The sample has about 46,000 clones; 65% to 80% are singletons. Worth noting for this clone: Its antigen is still unknown.

Study conclusions and caveats: The study, lacking early post-infection timepoints, had few convalescent patients.

CDR1 is LNHDA and CDR2 is SQIVND in the germline V gene (reference sequence). V was pared by 7 bases and J by 7 bases, with 17 bases between. The CDR3 consists of 13 residues. The chain employs TRBV19 and TRBJ2-7; D could derive from TRBD1 or TRBD2 (6 bases each). The sequence was obtained from a human donor who received a COVID-19 vaccine. The sequenced sample was CD4+ T cells from PBMCs cultured with HCoV-OC43 spike peptides, obtained after COVID-19 vaccination. Subset described: HCoV-OC43 spike overlapping peptide pool stimulation. The CDR3 region has the DNA TGTGCCAGTATGTTCGGGGGCCCCTTGGAGCAGTACTTC. Amino acids: CASMFGGPLEQYF.